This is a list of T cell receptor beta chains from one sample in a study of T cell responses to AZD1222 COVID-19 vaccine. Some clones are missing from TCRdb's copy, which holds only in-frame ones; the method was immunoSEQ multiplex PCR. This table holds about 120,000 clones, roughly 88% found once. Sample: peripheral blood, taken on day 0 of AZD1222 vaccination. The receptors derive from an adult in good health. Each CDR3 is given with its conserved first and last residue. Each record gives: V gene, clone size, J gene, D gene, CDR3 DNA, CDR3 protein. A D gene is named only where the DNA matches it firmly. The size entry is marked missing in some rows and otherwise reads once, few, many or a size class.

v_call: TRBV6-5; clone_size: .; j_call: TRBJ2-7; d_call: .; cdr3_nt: TGTGCCAGCAGTACAGGGTTCTCCTACGAGCAGTACTTC; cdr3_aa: CASSTGFSYEQYF
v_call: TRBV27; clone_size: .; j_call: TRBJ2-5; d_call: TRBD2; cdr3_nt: TGTGCCAGCAGTGACCAACTAGCGGGGAAAGGGACCCAGTACTTC; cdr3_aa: CASSDQLAGKGTQYF
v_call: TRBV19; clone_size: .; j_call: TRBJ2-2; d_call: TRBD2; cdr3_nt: TGTGCCAGTAGAAAAACGGGACTAGCTAACGCCGGGGAGCTGTTTTTT; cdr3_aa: CASRKTGLANAGELFF
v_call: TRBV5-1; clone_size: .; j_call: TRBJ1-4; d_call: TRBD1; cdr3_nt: TGCGCCACCTCACAATCCGGGACAGGGGAGGAAAAACTGTTTTTT; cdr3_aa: CATSQSGTGEEKLFF
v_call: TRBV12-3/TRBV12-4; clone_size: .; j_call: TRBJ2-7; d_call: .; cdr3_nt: TGTGCCAGCAGTTTAGTATACGAGCAGTACTTC; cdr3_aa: CASSLVYEQYF
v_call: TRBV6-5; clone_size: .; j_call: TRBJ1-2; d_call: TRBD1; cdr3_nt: TGTGCCAGCAGTTACTCGCGGACAGGCTATGGCTACACCTTC; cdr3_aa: CASSYSRTGYGYTF
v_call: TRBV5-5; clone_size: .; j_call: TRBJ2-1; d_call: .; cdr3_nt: TGTGCCAGCAGCTTGCCCCTAACCGAAAGTGAGCAGTTCTTC; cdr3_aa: CASSLPLTESEQFF
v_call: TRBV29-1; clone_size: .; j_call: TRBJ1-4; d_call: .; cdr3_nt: TGCACAGCCCAGGGACTGAATGAAAAACTGTTTTTT; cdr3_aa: CTAQGLNEKLFF
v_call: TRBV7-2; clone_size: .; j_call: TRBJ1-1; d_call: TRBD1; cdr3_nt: TGTGCCACCCAACAGGGGTTGAACACTGAAGCTTTCTTT; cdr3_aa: CATQQGLNTEAFF
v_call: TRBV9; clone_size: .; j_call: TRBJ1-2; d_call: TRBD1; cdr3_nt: TGTGCCAGCAGCGCGGACAGGGGAGCTAACTATGGCTACACCTTC; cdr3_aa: CASSADRGANYGYTF
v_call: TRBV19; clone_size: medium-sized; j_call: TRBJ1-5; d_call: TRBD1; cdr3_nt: TGTGCCAGTAGTGGAAGACAGGGGGTAAGCAATCAGCCCCAGCATTTT; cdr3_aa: CASSGRQGVSNQPQHF
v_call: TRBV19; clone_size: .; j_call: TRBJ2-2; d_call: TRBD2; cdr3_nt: TGTGCCAGCCTCAAACTAGCGGGAGACACCGGGGAGCTGTTTTTT; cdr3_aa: CASLKLAGDTGELFF
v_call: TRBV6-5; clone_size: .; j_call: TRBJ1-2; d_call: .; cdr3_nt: TGTGCCAGCAGTTACTCGATGGCCAGAGCTAACTATGGCTACACCTTC; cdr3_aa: CASSYSMARANYGYTF
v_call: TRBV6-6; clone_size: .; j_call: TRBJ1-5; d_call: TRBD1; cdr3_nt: TGTGCCAGCAGCTTGGGACAGGGGGGCAATCAGCCCCAGCATTTT; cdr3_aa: CASSLGQGGNQPQHF
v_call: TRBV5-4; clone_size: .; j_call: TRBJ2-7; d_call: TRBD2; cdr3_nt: TGTGCCAGCAGCTTGCCCGGAGTAGCGGGAAATTACGAGCAGTACTTC; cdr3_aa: CASSLPGVAGNYEQYF
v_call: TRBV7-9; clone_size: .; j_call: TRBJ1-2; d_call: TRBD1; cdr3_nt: TGTGCCAGCAGCCCACGACAGGGGGTAGCCTATGGCTACACCTTC; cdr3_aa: CASSPRQGVAYGYTF
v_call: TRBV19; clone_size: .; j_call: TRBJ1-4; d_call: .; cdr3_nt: TGTGCCAGTAGTATTACAGGGTCTAATGAAAAACTGTTTTTT; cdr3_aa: CASSITGSNEKLFF
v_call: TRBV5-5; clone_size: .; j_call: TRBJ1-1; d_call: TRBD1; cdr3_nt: TGTGCCAGCAGCTTATATGATACAGGGGAGGGTGAAGCTTTCTTT; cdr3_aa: CASSLYDTGEGEAFF
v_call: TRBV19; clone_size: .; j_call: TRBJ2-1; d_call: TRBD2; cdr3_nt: TGTGCCAGTAGTATACAGGGACTAGATGAGCAGTTCTTC; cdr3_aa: CASSIQGLDEQFF
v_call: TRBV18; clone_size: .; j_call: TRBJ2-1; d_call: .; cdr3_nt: TGTGCCAGCTCACCACTCGAATCCTACAATGAGCAGTTCTTC; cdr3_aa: CASSPLESYNEQFF
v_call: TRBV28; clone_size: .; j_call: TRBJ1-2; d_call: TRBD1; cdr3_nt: TGTGCCAGCAGTTTAATACAGGGGGCGCTTGGCTACACCTTC; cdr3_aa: CASSLIQGALGYTF
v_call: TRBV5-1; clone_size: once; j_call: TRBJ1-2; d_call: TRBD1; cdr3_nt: TGCGCCAGCAGCCCCGGGACAGGGGGCGGGAGTTCTGGCTACACCTTC; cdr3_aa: CASSPGTGGGSSGYTF
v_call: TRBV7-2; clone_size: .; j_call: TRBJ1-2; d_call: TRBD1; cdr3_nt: TGTGCCAGCAGCTTAGTGGGGGACAGGGAGGAAGGCTACACCTTC; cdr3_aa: CASSLVGDREEGYTF
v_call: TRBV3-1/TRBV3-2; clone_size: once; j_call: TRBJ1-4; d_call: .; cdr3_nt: TGTGCCAGCAGCCAAGAAGGGAGTCGTGAAAAACTGTTTTTT; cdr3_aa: CASSQEGSREKLFF
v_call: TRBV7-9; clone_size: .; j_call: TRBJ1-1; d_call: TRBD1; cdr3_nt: TGTGCCAGCAGCTACACCCTCACCCAAACAGGGGGCAAGGCTTTCTTT; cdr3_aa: CASSYTLTQTGGKAFF
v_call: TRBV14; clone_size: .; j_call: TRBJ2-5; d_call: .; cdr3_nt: TGTGCCAGCAGCCTTAACCGGGCCCAAGAGACCCAGTACTTC; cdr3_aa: CASSLNRAQETQYF
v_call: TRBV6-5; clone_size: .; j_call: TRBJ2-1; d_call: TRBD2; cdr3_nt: TGTGCCGGAACCAGACCCGGGACTACGCAGTTCTTC; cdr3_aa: CAGTRPGTTQFF
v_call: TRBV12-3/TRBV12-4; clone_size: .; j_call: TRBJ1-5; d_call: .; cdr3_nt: TGTGCCAGCAGCGAACGGTCCAATCAGCCCCAGCATTTT; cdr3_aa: CASSERSNQPQHF
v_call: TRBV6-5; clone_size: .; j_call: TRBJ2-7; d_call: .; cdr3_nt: TGTGCCAGCAGTTACGGGCAGTTTTTCTCCTACGAGCAGTACTTC; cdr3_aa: CASSYGQFFSYEQYF
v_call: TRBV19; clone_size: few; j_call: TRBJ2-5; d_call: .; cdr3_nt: TGTGCCAGTAGTTCTCCAGGCAGGGAGACCCAGTACTTC; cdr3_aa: CASSSPGRETQYF
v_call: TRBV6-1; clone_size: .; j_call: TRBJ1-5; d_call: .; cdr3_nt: TGTGCCAGCAGTGAAACCCCCGGTAGCAATCAGCCCCAGCATTTT; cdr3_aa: CASSETPGSNQPQHF
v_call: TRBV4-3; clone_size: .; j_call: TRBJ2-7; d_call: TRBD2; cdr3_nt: TGCGCCAGCAGCCAAGATACTAGCGGGGGCTACGAGCAGTACTTC; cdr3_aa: CASSQDTSGGYEQYF
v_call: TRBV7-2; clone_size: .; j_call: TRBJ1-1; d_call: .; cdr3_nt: TGTGCCAGCAGCTCGCGGACGGGCAACACTGAAGCTTTCTTT; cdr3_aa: CASSSRTGNTEAFF
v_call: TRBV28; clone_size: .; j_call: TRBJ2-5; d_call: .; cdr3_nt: TGTGCCAGCACTTTACAGGGCAGGGAGACCCAGTACTTC; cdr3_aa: CASTLQGRETQYF
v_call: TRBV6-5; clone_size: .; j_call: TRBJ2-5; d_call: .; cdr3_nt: TGTGCCAGCAGTTACTCCCAGGGGCACCCCCAGTACTTC; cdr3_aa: CASSYSQGHPQYF
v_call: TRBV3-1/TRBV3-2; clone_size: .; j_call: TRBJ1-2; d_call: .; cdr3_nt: TGTGCCAGCAGCCCGAACAGGGCGGGCGGCGGCTACACCTTC; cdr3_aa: CASSPNRAGGGYTF
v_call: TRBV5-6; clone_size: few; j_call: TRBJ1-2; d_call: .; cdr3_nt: TGTGCCAGCAGCTTTGAGGAGGCGGACTCGAACTATGGCTACACCTTC; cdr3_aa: CASSFEEADSNYGYTF
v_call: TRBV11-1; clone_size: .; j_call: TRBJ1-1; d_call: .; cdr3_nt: TGTGCCAGCAGCCGGACAGAGAACACTGAAGCTTTCTTT; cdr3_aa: CASSRTENTEAFF
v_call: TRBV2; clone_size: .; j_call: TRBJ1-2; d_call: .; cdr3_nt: TGTGCCAGCGGGGGGAGCCTACCAGGTGGCTATGGCTACACCTTC; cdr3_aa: CASGGSLPGGYGYTF
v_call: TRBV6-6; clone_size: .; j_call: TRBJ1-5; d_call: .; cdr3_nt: TGTGCCAGCAGTCCTGGGAGGGGGATTAATCAGCCCCAGCATTTT; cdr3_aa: CASSPGRGINQPQHF
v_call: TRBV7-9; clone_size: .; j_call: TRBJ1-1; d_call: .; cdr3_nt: TGTGCCAGCAGCTGGGGGAACACTGAAGCTTTCTTT; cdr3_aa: CASSWGNTEAFF
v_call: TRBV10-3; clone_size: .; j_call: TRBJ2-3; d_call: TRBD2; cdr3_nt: TGTGCCATCAGGAGACTAGCGGGAGGGCCAGATACGCAGTATTTT; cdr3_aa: CAIRRLAGGPDTQYF